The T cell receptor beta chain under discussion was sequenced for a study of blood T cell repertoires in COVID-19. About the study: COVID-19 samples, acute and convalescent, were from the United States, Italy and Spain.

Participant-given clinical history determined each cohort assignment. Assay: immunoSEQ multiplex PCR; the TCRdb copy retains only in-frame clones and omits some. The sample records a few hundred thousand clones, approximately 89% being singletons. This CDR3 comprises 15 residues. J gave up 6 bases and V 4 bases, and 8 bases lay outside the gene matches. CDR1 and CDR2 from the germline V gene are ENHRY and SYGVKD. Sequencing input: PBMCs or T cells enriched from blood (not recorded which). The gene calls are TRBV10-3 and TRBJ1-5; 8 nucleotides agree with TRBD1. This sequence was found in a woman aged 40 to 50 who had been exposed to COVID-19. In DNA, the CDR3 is TGTGCCATCAGTGCGGACAGGGTAGCGGGTCAGCCCCAGCATTTT. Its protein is CAISADRVAGQPQHF.